This TCR beta chain appears in the sequencing data of a study of neoadjuvant nivolumab and ipilimumab in lung cancer. Concerning this clone: Antigen unknown.

Study outcomes and limitations: Only a small number of samples underwent TCR sequencing. TCR richness and clonality were higher in tumors than adjacent uninvolved lung. Pathologic regression was not significantly tied to TCR clonality.

Trimming took off 6 bases at V and 3 bases at J, with 12 bases between the two ends. This CDR3 comprises 14 residues. The V gene's germline CDR1 is MNHNS and CDR2 SASEGT. Here immunoSEQ multiplex PCR was the method, and the copy in TCRdb shows in-frame clones only, minus some. Counted here are about 7,300 clones, 85% occurring once; the ten biggest clones make up 6.8%. The clonotype originates from an adult with non-small cell lung cancer. The gene calls are TRBV6-1 and TRBJ1-5; the D gene is possibly TRBD1 (5 bases). The sample was tumor tissue, taken after neoadjuvant nivolumab, alone or with ipilimumab, at or shortly before surgery. The CDR3 sequence: CASRNTGANQPQHF. DNA for the CDR3: TGTGCCAGCAGAAACACAGGCGCCAATCAGCCCCAGCATTTT.